The rows below give T cell receptor beta chains drawn from one sample of a study of blood T cell repertoires in COVID-19. The repertoire was sequenced with immunoSEQ multiplex PCR; TCRdb's copy has only in-frame clones and lacks some. The sample carries about 250,000 clones, about 80% recorded once. Sample: peripheral blood. These receptors were obtained from an elderly man with acute or convalescent COVID-19. Each CDR3 is given with its conserved first and last residue. The D gene is left open where the match is weak. Clone size is shown for a subset of rows, as once, few, many or a class of expanded clone.

CDR3aa | CDR3nt | v_gene | d_gene | j_gene | abundance
CASSRGGVWEKLFF | TGCGCCAGCAGCAGGGGGGGAGTTTGGGAAAAACTGTTTTTT | TRBV4-1 | . | TRBJ1-4 | .
CASSSIAGAPAPTDTQYF | TGTGCCAGCAGCTCCATAGCGGGGGCCCCGGCGCCCACAGATACGCAGTATTTT | TRBV5-4 | TRBD2 | TRBJ2-3 | .
CASNSWSQPQHF | TGTGCCAGTAATAGTTGGTCTCAGCCCCAGCATTTT | TRBV19 | . | TRBJ1-5 | .
CASTLTAGQGPQHF | TGTGCCAGCACTTTGACGGCTGGCCAGGGGCCCCAGCATTTT | TRBV6-5 | . | TRBJ1-5 | .
CASSPHRGTEAFF | TGTGCCAGCAGCCCTCACCGGGGCACTGAAGCTTTCTTT | TRBV5-4 | . | TRBJ1-1 | .
CSVEQGLRTEAFF | TGCAGCGTTGAGCAGGGACTCAGAACTGAAGCTTTCTTT | TRBV29-1 | . | TRBJ1-1 | .
CASSQGTGSQPQHF | TGTGCCAGCAGCCAAGGTACGGGTTCACAGCCCCAGCATTTT | TRBV3-1/TRBV3-2 | . | TRBJ1-5 | few
CASSLVQGRDQPQHF | TGTGCCAGCAGCTTAGTCCAGGGGAGGGATCAGCCCCAGCATTTT | TRBV7-2 | . | TRBJ1-5 | .
CASSQDGRLAGRPTSTDTQYF | TGCGCCAGCAGCCAAGATGGGAGACTAGCGGGTCGTCCAACTAGCACAGATACGCAGTATTTT | TRBV4-1 | TRBD2 | TRBJ2-3 | few
CASSAPRAFNQPQHF | TGTGCCAGCAGTGCCCCCAGGGCCTTCAATCAGCCCCAGCATTTT | TRBV6-4 | . | TRBJ1-5 | .
CATSDLRYRTSGSDEQFF | TGTGCCACCAGTGATTTGCGGTATAGGACTAGCGGGTCAGATGAGCAGTTCTTC | TRBV24-1 | TRBD2 | TRBJ2-1 | .
CSASLTYTGELFF | TGCAGTGCTAGTCTTACTTACACCGGGGAGCTGTTTTTT | TRBV20-1 | . | TRBJ2-2 | .
CASRSQGYNEQFF | TGTGCCAGCAGATCCCAGGGATACAATGAGCAGTTCTTC | TRBV7-9 | . | TRBJ2-1 | .
CARGQPTNEKLFF | TGTGCCCGGGGACAGCCAACTAATGAAAAACTGTTTTTT | TRBV24-1 | TRBD1 | TRBJ1-4 | .
CASSLEVGGSLYGYTF | TGTGCCAGCAGCTTGGAAGTCGGGGGAAGCCTTTATGGCTACACCTTC | TRBV5-4 | . | TRBJ1-2 | .
CASSAQGTYEQYF | TGCGCCAGCAGCGCCCAGGGAACCTACGAGCAGTACTTC | TRBV5-1 | . | TRBJ2-7 | .
CASSAGTPQETQYF | TGCGCCAGCAGCGCTGGGACACCCCAAGAGACCCAGTACTTC | TRBV5-1 | . | TRBJ2-5 | .
CASSTDRNTEAFF | TGTGCCAGCTCCACGGACAGGAACACTGAAGCTTTCTTT | TRBV18 | . | TRBJ1-1 | .
CSVGSGTSTDTQYF | TGCAGCGTGGGTAGCGGGACTAGCACAGATACGCAGTATTTT | TRBV29-1 | TRBD2 | TRBJ2-3 | .
CASTLGGEYSGNTIYF | TGTGCCAGCACCCTAGGGGGGGAGTACTCTGGAAACACCATATATTTT | TRBV5-4 | . | TRBJ1-3 | .
CASTIRSPLHF | TGTGCCAGTACAATCAGGTCACCCCTCCACTTT | TRBV6-4 | . | TRBJ1-6 | .
CASSQVGEGEQYF | TGTGCCAGCAGCCAAGTAGGGGAGGGCGAGCAGTACTTC | TRBV14 | TRBD2 | TRBJ2-7 | .
CASSTTSGRATGELFF | TGTGCCAGCAGCACCACTAGCGGGAGGGCCACCGGGGAGCTGTTTTTT | TRBV3-1/TRBV3-2 | TRBD2 | TRBJ2-2 | .
CASSPRPGHGANVLTF | TGTGCCAGCAGCCCCCGACCTGGGCATGGGGCCAACGTCCTGACTTTC | TRBV9 | . | TRBJ2-6 | .
CASSAAGGTEAFF | TGTGCCAGCAGCGCCGCAGGGGGCACTGAAGCTTTCTTT | TRBV9 | TRBD1 | TRBJ1-1 | .
CASSLAPKGGTGELFF | TGTGCCAGCAGCTTGGCGCCGAAGGGAGGCACCGGGGAGCTGTTTTTT | TRBV5-5 | . | TRBJ2-2 | .
CASSNRATSTDTQYF | TGTGCCAGCAGCAACAGGGCGACAAGCACAGATACGCAGTATTTT | TRBV7-2 | . | TRBJ2-3 | .
CASSEGRGFSTDTQYF | TGTGCCAGCAGCGAAGGCAGGGGGTTCAGCACAGATACGCAGTATTTT | TRBV9 | TRBD1 | TRBJ2-3 | .
CASSITPRAMHQPQHF | TGTGCCAGCAGTATCACCCCCAGGGCGATGCATCAGCCCCAGCATTTT | TRBV28 | . | TRBJ1-5 | few
CASSGQGDHSNQPQHF | TGTGCCAGCAGTGGACAGGGCGATCATAGCAATCAGCCCCAGCATTTT | TRBV2 | TRBD1 | TRBJ1-5 | .
CASSEAWTSEAFF | TGTGCCAGCAGTGAAGCTTGGACTTCTGAAGCTTTCTTT | TRBV6-1 | . | TRBJ1-1 | .
CASSSTGQGPQYF | TGTGCCAGTAGTTCCACCGGACAGGGCCCCCAGTACTTC | TRBV19 | TRBD1 | TRBJ2-5 | .
CASTSGRRVTEAFF | TGTGCCAGTACTTCCGGGAGGAGGGTCACTGAAGCTTTCTTT | TRBV19 | . | TRBJ1-1 | .
CASSHVGRNSGELFF | TGTGCCAGCAGCCATGTCGGGAGGAATTCCGGGGAGCTGTTTTTT | TRBV3-1/TRBV3-2 | TRBD2 | TRBJ2-2 | .
CASKGVSTDTQYF | TGTGCCAGCAAAGGGGTTAGCACAGATACGCAGTATTTT | TRBV2 | . | TRBJ2-3 | .
CASTGTGVPNEKLFF | TGTGCCAGCACCGGGACAGGGGTCCCTAATGAAAAACTGTTTTTT | TRBV3-1/TRBV3-2 | TRBD1 | TRBJ1-4 | .
CASSIGGATFGYGYTF | TGTGCCAGTAGTATCGGGGGGGCAACCTTCGGCTATGGCTACACCTTC | TRBV19 | . | TRBJ1-2 | few
CASSKVFKGHEQYF | TGTGCCAGCAGCAAAGTTTTCAAGGGGCACGAGCAGTACTTC | TRBV21-1 | . | TRBJ2-7 | once
CATLWGGAGTGGLNEQYF | TGTGCCACCCTTTGGGGGGGAGCCGGGACAGGGGGCCTAAACGAGCAGTACTTC | TRBV10-3 | TRBD1 | TRBJ2-7 | once
CASSVSTSGGSHSYEQYF | TGCGCCAGCAGTGTTTCGACTAGCGGGGGTTCCCACTCCTACGAGCAGTACTTC | TRBV10-2 | TRBD2 | TRBJ2-7 | .
CASSGTANYGYTF | TGTGCCAGTAGTGGGACAGCTAACTATGGCTACACCTTC | TRBV19 | TRBD1 | TRBJ1-2 | .
CASGGRQTYSYEQYF | TGTGCCAGCGGGGGGAGACAGACCTACTCCTACGAGCAGTACTTC | TRBV2 | . | TRBJ2-7 | .
CASRRTGRFLAFF | TGTGCCAGCAGGAGGACAGGGCGGTTTCTGGCTTTCTTT | TRBV12-3/TRBV12-4 | TRBD1 | TRBJ1-1 | once
CASSLGGRVMGGYTF | TGTGCCAGCAGCTTAGGAGGCAGGGTGATGGGTGGCTACACCTTC | TRBV7-9 | . | TRBJ1-2 | .
CASSQATRAEPGNTIYF | TGCGCCAGCAGTCAGGCGACGAGGGCAGAACCTGGAAACACCATATATTTT | TRBV23-1 | . | TRBJ1-3 | few
CASSGGQGNSPLHF | TGTGCCAGCAGCGGGGGACAGGGAAATTCACCCCTCCACTTT | TRBV9 | TRBD1 | TRBJ1-6 | .
CASRDRGRANTGELFF | TGCGCCAGCAGGGACAGGGGCAGGGCGAACACCGGGGAGCTGTTTTTT | TRBV10-2 | TRBD1 | TRBJ2-2 | .
CASRRSGYNEQFF | TGTGCCAGCCGACGATCGGGATACAATGAGCAGTTCTTC | TRBV3-1/TRBV3-2 | . | TRBJ2-1 | few
CATSDPPRTGGYGYTF | TGTGCCACCAGTGACCCCCCCCGGACAGGCGGATATGGCTACACCTTC | TRBV24-1 | TRBD1 | TRBJ1-2 | .
CASSEEWGVNTGELFF | TGTGCCAGCAGTGAAGAATGGGGGGTGAACACCGGGGAGCTGTTTTTT | TRBV25-1 | . | TRBJ2-2 | .
CASSFLPIRGSEGYTF | TGTGCCAGCAGCTTCCTCCCTATCAGGGGCTCGGAAGGCTACACCTTC | TRBV7-9 | . | TRBJ1-2 | .
CASSYRDRETEAFF | TGTGCCAGCAGTTACCGGGACAGGGAGACTGAAGCTTTCTTT | TRBV6-6 | TRBD1 | TRBJ1-1 | .
CATSDHSTGGDGYTF | TGTGCCACCAGTGACCACTCAACAGGGGGAGATGGCTACACCTTC | TRBV24-1 | TRBD1 | TRBJ1-2 | .
CAHSKREQGSEKLFF | TGCGCCCACAGCAAACGCGAACAGGGGAGTGAAAAACTGTTTTTT | TRBV23-1 | TRBD1 | TRBJ1-4 | .
CASSTPGSWTNEKLFF | TGTGCCAGTAGTACCCCGGGGAGTTGGACTAATGAAAAACTGTTTTTT | TRBV19 | . | TRBJ1-4 | few
CASSPHSGARREKLFF | TGTGCCAGCAGCCCTCACTCAGGGGCGCGACGGGAAAAACTGTTTTTT | TRBV9 | . | TRBJ1-4 | .